Listed below are T cell receptor beta chains from one sample, sequenced in a study of cytomegalovirus exposure and HLA in healthy donors. Using immunoSEQ multiplex PCR, the repertoire was profiled, and TCRdb retains in-frame clones only, with some absent. The table includes 160,000 or so clones, around 80% detected once. Sequencing was performed on PBMCs. The receptors derive from a male donor in good health and CMV-seropositive. Both conserved end residues are part of each CDR3. A D gene is named only where the DNA matches it firmly. The size entry is marked missing in some rows and otherwise reads once, few, many or a size class.

CDR3 protein: CATSRRTMNTEAFF; CDR3 DNA: TGTGCCACCAGCAGACGAACAATGAACACTGAAGCTTTCTTT; V gene: TRBV15; clone size: NA; D gene: NA; J gene: TRBJ1-1
CDR3 protein: CAMKGQGHGYTF; CDR3 DNA: TGTGCCATGAAAGGACAGGGCCATGGCTACACCTTC; V gene: TRBV10-3; clone size: NA; D gene: TRBD1; J gene: TRBJ1-2
CDR3 protein: CASSEGQGAAYNSPLHF; CDR3 DNA: TGCGCCAGCAGCGAAGGACAGGGGGCAGCTTATAATTCACCCCTCCACTTT; V gene: TRBV5-1; clone size: once; D gene: TRBD1; J gene: TRBJ1-6
CDR3 protein: CASSLLDRAYEQYF; CDR3 DNA: TGTGCCAGCAGTTTATTGGACAGAGCCTACGAGCAGTACTTC; V gene: TRBV27; clone size: once; D gene: NA; J gene: TRBJ2-7
CDR3 protein: CASSSGGYEQYF; CDR3 DNA: TGTGCCAGCTCTAGCGGGGGTTACGAGCAGTACTTC; V gene: TRBV19; clone size: NA; D gene: TRBD2; J gene: TRBJ2-7
CDR3 protein: CASSREVSYEQYF; CDR3 DNA: TGTGCCAGCAGCAGGGAAGTCTCCTACGAGCAGTACTTC; V gene: TRBV6-1; clone size: NA; D gene: NA; J gene: TRBJ2-7
CDR3 protein: CASSFGTSGTYEQYF; CDR3 DNA: TGCGCCAGCAGCTTCGGGACTAGCGGAACCTACGAGCAGTACTTC; V gene: TRBV5-1; clone size: NA; D gene: TRBD2; J gene: TRBJ2-7
CDR3 protein: CASSEPGQGGGYTF; CDR3 DNA: TGTGCCAGCAGCGAGCCGGGACAGGGAGGTGGCTACACCTTC; V gene: TRBV6-4; clone size: NA; D gene: TRBD1; J gene: TRBJ1-2
CDR3 protein: CAIGAGTSDEQFF; CDR3 DNA: TGTGCCATCGGAGCAGGGACTAGCGATGAGCAGTTCTTC; V gene: TRBV10-3; clone size: NA; D gene: TRBD2; J gene: TRBJ2-1
CDR3 protein: CASSGRLGEQFF; CDR3 DNA: TGTGCCAGTAGTGGCCGACTAGGTGAGCAGTTCTTC; V gene: TRBV19; clone size: NA; D gene: NA; J gene: TRBJ2-1
CDR3 protein: CASSEAGGICFF; CDR3 DNA: TGCGCCAGCAGTGAGGCGGGAGGGATCTGCTTCTTC; V gene: TRBV10-2; clone size: NA; D gene: TRBD2; J gene: TRBJ2-1